A selection of T cell receptor beta chains follows, all from one sample in a study of blood T cell repertoires in COVID-19. Sequencing used immunoSEQ multiplex PCR; TCRdb keeps in-frame clones, though not all of them. The sample holds 110,000 or so clones, approximately 84% seen once. Source material: peripheral blood. These receptors came from a man aged 40-49 years with acute or convalescent COVID-19. The CDR3 runs from the conserved cysteine through the conserved F or W. D genes are given only for firm matches. The size entry is marked missing in some rows and otherwise reads once, few, many or a size class.

TGTGCCAACCAAAAGGACAGGGTGACCACTGAAGCTTTCTTT | CANQKDRVTTEAFF | TRBJ1-1 | 14 | - | - | TRBV12-1
TGCGCCAGCAGCCAACAAGGGACTAGCGGGGACGAGACCCAGTACTTC | CASSQQGTSGDETQYF | TRBJ2-5 | 16 | - | TRBD2 | TRBV4-1
TGTGCCAGCTCACCACAGCTAGCGGGGGTTGGCACAGATACGCAGTATTTT | CASSPQLAGVGTDTQYF | TRBJ2-3 | 17 | - | TRBD2 | TRBV18
TGTGCCATCAGGCGCAGGGGGGAAGGAGAGACCCAGTACTTC | CAIRRRGEGETQYF | TRBJ2-5 | 14 | - | - | TRBV10-3
TGTGCCAGCAGCGGCAGGGGAGAAGATACGCAGTATTTT | CASSGRGEDTQYF | TRBJ2-3 | 13 | - | - | TRBV27
TGTGCCAGCAGTGGTCCGCCCGGGCGGGCCTCTAACTATGGCTACACCTTC | CASSGPPGRASNYGYTF | TRBJ1-2 | 17 | - | - | TRBV28
TGTGCCAGCAGGAGGGGACAGCAGGGGGAAAAACTGTTTTTT | CASRRGQQGEKLFF | TRBJ1-4 | 14 | - | TRBD1 | TRBV6-6
TGTGCCAGCCTGCGGGAGTCTTACATGAACACTGAAGCTTTCTTT | CASLRESYMNTEAFF | TRBJ1-1 | 15 | - | - | TRBV19
TGTGCCAGCAGCCAAGAAGGGAGGGTTAATTCACCCCTCCACTTT | CASSQEGRVNSPLHF | TRBJ1-6 | 15 | - | - | TRBV14
TGCAGCGTTCGTAAACCTAGCTCCTACGAGCAGTACTTC | CSVRKPSSYEQYF | TRBJ2-7 | 13 | - | - | TRBV29-1
TGTGCCAGCAGTCTAGCGGGGGGTAAAAATGAGCAGTTCTTC | CASSLAGGKNEQFF | TRBJ2-1 | 14 | - | TRBD2 | TRBV6-6
TGTGCCAGCAGCTTTACAAGGGGCAACACTGAAGCTTTCTTT | CASSFTRGNTEAFF | TRBJ1-1 | 14 | - | - | TRBV13
TGCGCCAGCAGCCAAGCGAGGGGGACGGGCTACGAGCAGTACTTC | CASSQARGTGYEQYF | TRBJ2-7 | 15 | - | - | TRBV4-3
TGCGCCAGCAGCCCAACAGGGTCCTCAGATACGCAGTATTTT | CASSPTGSSDTQYF | TRBJ2-3 | 14 | - | - | TRBV4-1
TGTGCCACCAGCAGGGCGGGGGGGGACTACAATGAGCAGTTCTTC | CATSRAGGDYNEQFF | TRBJ2-1 | 15 | - | TRBD2 | TRBV15
TGTGCCATAGCCACCCAGGGGGCTGGTGGGGCCAACGTCCTGACTTTC | CAIATQGAGGANVLTF | TRBJ2-6 | 16 | - | TRBD1 | TRBV7-9
TGCGCCAGCAGCCAGAGGGGGGGGAGTAACAATGAGCAGTTCTTC | CASSQRGGSNNEQFF | TRBJ2-1 | 15 | - | - | TRBV4-1
TGTGCCAGCAGTGAGACAGGTGAAGCTTTCTTT | CASSETGEAFF | TRBJ1-1 | 11 | - | - | TRBV25-1
TGCGCCAGCAGTGAGAGCCCAGACAGAGCGTCCAATGAGCAGTTCTTC | CASSESPDRASNEQFF | TRBJ2-1 | 16 | - | - | TRBV10-1
TGCGCCAGCAGCTGGGGGACAGAGACTAATGAAAAACTGTTTTTT | CASSWGTETNEKLFF | TRBJ1-4 | 15 | - | TRBD1 | TRBV5-1
TGTGCCATAGTAGCGGGGTCCAGCACAGATACGCAGTATTTT | CAIVAGSSTDTQYF | TRBJ2-3 | 14 | once | TRBD2 | TRBV10-3
TGTGCCAGCTCACCTAACCTGGGGGGGAATGAGCAGTTCTTC | CASSPNLGGNEQFF | TRBJ2-1 | 14 | - | TRBD2 | TRBV18
TGTGCCAGCAGGGGAGCGGAGAACTATGGCTACACCTTC | CASRGAENYGYTF | TRBJ1-2 | 13 | - | - | TRBV6-1
TGTGCTAGTGGTTTGGTACTTTGGGGCGTCACTGAAGCTTTCTTT | CASGLVLWGVTEAFF | TRBJ1-1 | 15 | once | - | TRBV12-5
TGTGCCAGCAAACCCCCGCGGGTCTTAGCCTACGAGCAGTACTTC | CASKPPRVLAYEQYF | TRBJ2-7 | 15 | - | - | TRBV2
TGTGCCAGCAGCCCGAATAGCGGGGGGCGGTCAGATACGCAGTATTTT | CASSPNSGGRSDTQYF | TRBJ2-3 | 16 | - | TRBD2 | TRBV14
TGTGCCACCAGTGATCCCGGACGGGGGGACGGGCGCACAGATACGCAGTATTTT | CATSDPGRGDGRTDTQYF | TRBJ2-3 | 18 | once | TRBD2 | TRBV24-1
TGTGCCAGCAGCGACATGACATACATGAACACTGAAGCTTTCTTT | CASSDMTYMNTEAFF | TRBJ1-1 | 15 | - | - | TRBV6-5
TGTGCCAGCAGTTACTCGGGGGACAGGGATAATTCACCCCTCCACTTT | CASSYSGDRDNSPLHF | TRBJ1-6 | 16 | - | TRBD1 | TRBV6-5
TGTGCCAGCAGCCCTCTCCGGGGGTCCTACAATGAGCAGTTCTTC | CASSPLRGSYNEQFF | TRBJ2-1 | 15 | - | - | TRBV14
TGTGCCAGCACACTAGCGGGGGGGCTCAATGAGCAGTTCTTC | CASTLAGGLNEQFF | TRBJ2-1 | 14 | - | TRBD2 | TRBV3-1/TRBV3-2
TGCGCCAGCAGCTCACGGGACATCAGGGCCGGGGAGCTGTTTTTT | CASSSRDIRAGELFF | TRBJ2-2 | 15 | - | - | TRBV5-1
TGTGCCAGCAGTCCAGGACTAGCGCTGGATACGCAGTATTTT | CASSPGLALDTQYF | TRBJ2-3 | 14 | - | TRBD2 | TRBV27
TGTGCCACCGGAGGGACTCGGGCTTCCGGGGCCAACGTCCTGACTTTC | CATGGTRASGANVLTF | TRBJ2-6 | 16 | - | - | TRBV10-3
TGCGCCAGCAGTAGCAGGGGATCCTACGAGCAGTACTTC | CASSSRGSYEQYF | TRBJ2-7 | 13 | once | - | TRBV10-2
TGTGCCAGCAGCCCAACAGGGGACGAGCAGTACTTC | CASSPTGDEQYF | TRBJ2-7 | 12 | - | TRBD1 | TRBV7-9
TGCAGTGCCAGTACGACAGGGGGGGGTAATTCACCCCTCCACTTT | CSASTTGGGNSPLHF | TRBJ1-6 | 15 | - | TRBD1 | TRBV20-1
TGTGCCAGCAGCCAAGGGGCCAGATCGAATGAAAAACTGTTTTTT | CASSQGARSNEKLFF | TRBJ1-4 | 15 | - | - | TRBV3-1/TRBV3-2
TGTGCCTGGAGTGTAACGGGACAGGGGGCTAATGGCTACACCTTC | CAWSVTGQGANGYTF | TRBJ1-2 | 15 | - | TRBD1 | TRBV30